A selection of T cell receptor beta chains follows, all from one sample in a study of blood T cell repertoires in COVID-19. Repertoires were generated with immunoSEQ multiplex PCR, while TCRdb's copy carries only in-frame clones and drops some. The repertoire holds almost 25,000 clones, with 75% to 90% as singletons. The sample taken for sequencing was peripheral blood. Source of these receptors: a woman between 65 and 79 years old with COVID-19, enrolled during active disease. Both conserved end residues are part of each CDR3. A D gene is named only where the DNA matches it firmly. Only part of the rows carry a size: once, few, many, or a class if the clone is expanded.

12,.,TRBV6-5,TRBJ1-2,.,TGTGCCAGCAGTTTCAACAGAGATGGCTACACCTTC,CASSFNRDGYTF
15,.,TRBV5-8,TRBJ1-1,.,TGTGCCAGCAGCGTCCCACCCCAGGGGAACACTGAAGCTTTCTTT,CASSVPPQGNTEAFF
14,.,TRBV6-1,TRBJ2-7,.,TGTGCCAGCAGTGACAGGCAGGGGGGATACGAGCAGTACTTC,CASSDRQGGYEQYF
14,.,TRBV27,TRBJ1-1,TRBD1,TGTGCCAGCAGCAAGACAGGGGGCAACACTGAAGCTTTCTTT,CASSKTGGNTEAFF
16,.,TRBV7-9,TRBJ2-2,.,TGTGCCAGCAGTTCTAGATTAAACCCGAACACCGGGGAGCTGTTTTTT,CASSSRLNPNTGELFF
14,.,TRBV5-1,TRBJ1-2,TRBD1,TGCGCCAGCAGCTTGGTGGGGGACAGCTATGGCTACACCTTC,CASSLVGDSYGYTF
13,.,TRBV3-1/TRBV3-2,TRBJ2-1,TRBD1,TGTGCCAGCCTGGGGACAGGGGGCAATGAGCAGTTCTTC,CASLGTGGNEQFF
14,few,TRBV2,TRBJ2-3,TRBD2,TGTGCCACCTTTAGCGGGGGGGCCTCAGATACGCAGTATTTT,CATFSGGASDTQYF
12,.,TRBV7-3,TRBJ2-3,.,TGTGCCAGCAGCCCGGGGGGCGATACGCAGTATTTT,CASSPGGDTQYF
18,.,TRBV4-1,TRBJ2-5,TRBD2,TGCGCCAGCAGCCAAGATCTACCAACTAGCGGGGCCGGGGAGACCCAGTACTTC,CASSQDLPTSGAGETQYF
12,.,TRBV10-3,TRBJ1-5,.,TGTGCCATCATGGGAGACAATCAGCCCCAGCATTTT,CAIMGDNQPQHF
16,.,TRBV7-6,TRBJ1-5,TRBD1,TGTGCCAGCAGCGCAGGCCCCCAGGGGGCCAATCAGCCCCAGCATTTT,CASSAGPQGANQPQHF
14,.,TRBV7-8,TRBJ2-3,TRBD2,TGTGCCAGCAGCTTCCGGGACTACTCAGATACGCAGTATTTT,CASSFRDYSDTQYF
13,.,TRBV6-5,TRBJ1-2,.,TGTGCCAGCAGTTACCGTTACAGGGATGGCTACACCTTC,CASSYRYRDGYTF
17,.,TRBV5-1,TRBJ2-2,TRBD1,TGCGCCAGCAGCCCCGACCAGGGACAGGGTCACACCGGGGAGCTGTTTTTT,CASSPDQGQGHTGELFF
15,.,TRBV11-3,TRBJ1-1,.,TGTGCCAGCAGCGCCCATACAGGGACGAACACTGAAGCTTTCTTT,CASSAHTGTNTEAFF
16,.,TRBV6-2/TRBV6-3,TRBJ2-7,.,TGTGCCAGCAGTTACTCCAGGCCCAAACACCTCTACGAGCAGTACTTC,CASSYSRPKHLYEQYF
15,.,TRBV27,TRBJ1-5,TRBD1,TGTGCCAGCAGTGAAGGGGTGGAGGGGGCTCAGCCCCAGCATTTT,CASSEGVEGAQPQHF
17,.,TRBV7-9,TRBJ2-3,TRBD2,TGTGCCAGCAGCTTGGGACTAGCGGGGGGCCGCACAGATACGCAGTATTTT,CASSLGLAGGRTDTQYF
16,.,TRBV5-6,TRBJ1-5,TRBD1,TGTGCCAGCAGCTTGGATCAGGGGGCGGGTGGTCAGCCCCAGCATTTT,CASSLDQGAGGQPQHF
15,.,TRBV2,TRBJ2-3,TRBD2,TGTGCCTCCGGGCAGGCTAGCGGGGGGTCAGATACGCAGTATTTT,CASGQASGGSDTQYF
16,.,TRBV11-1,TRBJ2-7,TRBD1,TGTGCCAGCAGCTTATTATCGGGACAGCCCTTGGACGAGCAGTACTTC,CASSLLSGQPLDEQYF
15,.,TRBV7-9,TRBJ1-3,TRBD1,TGTGCCAGCAGTCAAACGGACAGGCCTGGAAACACCATATATTTT,CASSQTDRPGNTIYF
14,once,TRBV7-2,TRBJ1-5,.,TGTGCCAGCAGCCCGACCAGGTCGAATCAGCCCCAGCATTTT,CASSPTRSNQPQHF
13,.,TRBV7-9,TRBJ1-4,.,TGTGCCAGCAGCCAACGACGGGATGAAAAACTGTTTTTT,CASSQRRDEKLFF
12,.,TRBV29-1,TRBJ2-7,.,TGCAGCGTTAGCGACGGGTCCTACGAGCAGTACTTC,CSVSDGSYEQYF
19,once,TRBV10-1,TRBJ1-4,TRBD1,TGCGCCAGACGGGGTGGGGTCAGACAGGGGGCTGCAACTAATGAAAAACTGTTTTTT,CARRGGVRQGAATNEKLFF
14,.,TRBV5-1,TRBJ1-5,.,TGCGCCAGCAGCTTGGCCTGGGGGGTCGAGCCCCAGCATTTT,CASSLAWGVEPQHF
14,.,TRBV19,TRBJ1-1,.,TGTGCCAGTTCTTATAGGGGAGGCGACACTGAAGCTTTCTTT,CASSYRGGDTEAFF
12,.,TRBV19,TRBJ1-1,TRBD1,TGTGCCAGTAGGGCAGGGGGCACTGAAGCTTTCTTT,CASRAGGTEAFF
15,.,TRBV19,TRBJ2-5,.,TGTGCCAGTAGTACGATGACAGGCGCCCAAGAGACCCAGTACTTC,CASSTMTGAQETQYF
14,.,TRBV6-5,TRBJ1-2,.,TGTGCCAGCAGGGCCGCCGGGGATTACTATGGCTACACCTTC,CASRAAGDYYGYTF
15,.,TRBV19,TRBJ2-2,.,TGTGCCAGTAGTATAGGGACACTAGCTCCCGGGGAGCTGTTTTTT,CASSIGTLAPGELFF
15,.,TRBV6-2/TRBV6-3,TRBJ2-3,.,TGTGCCAGCAGTCATCGACAGCATAGCACAGATACGCAGTATTTT,CASSHRQHSTDTQYF
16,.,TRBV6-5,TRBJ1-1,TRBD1,TGTGCCAGCAGTTACACAGGGACAGGGGTTAACACTGAAGCTTTCTTT,CASSYTGTGVNTEAFF
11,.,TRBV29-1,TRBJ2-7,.,TGCAGCGCCGACTCAGGGTACGAGCAGTACTTC,CSADSGYEQYF
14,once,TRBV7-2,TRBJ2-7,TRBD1,TGTGCCAGCAGCGGGGACAGAGGGCTCTACGAGCAGTACTTC,CASSGDRGLYEQYF
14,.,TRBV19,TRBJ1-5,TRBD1,TGTGCCAGTAGTACGGGACAGCCCAATCAGCCCCAGCATTTT,CASSTGQPNQPQHF
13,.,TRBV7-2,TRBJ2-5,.,TGTGCCAGCAGCGCGCAGGGGGGAGAGACCCAGTACTTC,CASSAQGGETQYF
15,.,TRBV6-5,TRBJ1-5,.,TGTGCCAGCAGTTACTCGAGAGGGAGCAATCAGCCCCAGCATTTT,CASSYSRGSNQPQHF
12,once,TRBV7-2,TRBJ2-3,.,TGTGCCAGCAGCGCCCAGGCGGATACGCAGTATTTT,CASSAQADTQYF
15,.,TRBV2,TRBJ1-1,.,TGTGCCAGCAGCCAGGGACACCTGGGCCGAGCTGAAGCTTTCTTT,CASSQGHLGRAEAFF
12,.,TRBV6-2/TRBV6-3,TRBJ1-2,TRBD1,TGTGCCAGCAGTCAGGGGGCCTATGGCTACACCTTC,CASSQGAYGYTF
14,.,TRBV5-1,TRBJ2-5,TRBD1,TGCGCCAGCAGCCTCCAGGGGGCTCAAGAGACCCAGTACTTC,CASSLQGAQETQYF
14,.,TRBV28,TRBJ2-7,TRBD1,TGTGCCATCAAATTCAACAGGGGGTCCTACGAGCAGTACTTC,CAIKFNRGSYEQYF
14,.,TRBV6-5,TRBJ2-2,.,TGTGCCAGCAGGCGGGACAGCTTCACCGGGGAGCTGTTTTTT,CASRRDSFTGELFF
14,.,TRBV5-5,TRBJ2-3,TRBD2,TGTGCCAGCAGCTTGAATGGGGGGGTGAATACGCAGTATTTT,CASSLNGGVNTQYF
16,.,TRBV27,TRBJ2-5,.,TGTGCCAGCAGAGACTTAAGTAGAGAGTCCAGGGCGACCCAGTACTTC,CASRDLSRESRATQYF
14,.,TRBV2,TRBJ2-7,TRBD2,TGTGCCAGCAGTGTTAGCGGGGTGGCCTACGAGCAGTACTTC,CASSVSGVAYEQYF
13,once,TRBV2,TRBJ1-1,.,TGTGCCAGCAGTGAAGCTTTACCCAGAGAAGCTTTCTTT,CASSEALPREAFF
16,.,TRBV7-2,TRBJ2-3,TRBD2,TGTGCCAGCAGGACTTTAGCGGGGGGGAGCACAGATACGCAGTATTTT,CASRTLAGGSTDTQYF
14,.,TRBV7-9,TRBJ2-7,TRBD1,TGTGCCAGCAGCTTAGAGGGGGACAGGAGCAAGCAGTACTTC,CASSLEGDRSKQYF